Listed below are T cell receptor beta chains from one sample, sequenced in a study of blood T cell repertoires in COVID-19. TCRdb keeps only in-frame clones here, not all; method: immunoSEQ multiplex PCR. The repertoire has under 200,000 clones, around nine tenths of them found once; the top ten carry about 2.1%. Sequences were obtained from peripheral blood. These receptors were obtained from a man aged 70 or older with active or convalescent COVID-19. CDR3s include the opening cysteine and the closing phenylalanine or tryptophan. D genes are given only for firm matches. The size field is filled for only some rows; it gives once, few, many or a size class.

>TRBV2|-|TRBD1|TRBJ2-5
TGTGCCAAACGACAGGGGGGAGAGACCCAGTACTTC
CAKRQGGETQYF
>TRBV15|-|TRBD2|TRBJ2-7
TGTGCCACCAGCAGAGGAGTTAGGGGACTAGCGGGGAGGACAACCTACGAGCAGTACTTC
CATSRGVRGLAGRTTYEQYF
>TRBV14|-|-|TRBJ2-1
TGTGCCAGCAGCCAGACAAATTACAATGAGCAGTTCTTC
CASSQTNYNEQFF
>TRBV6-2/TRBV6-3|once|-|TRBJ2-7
TGTGCCAGCAGTTACGAGTTGGGCGGGGCGGTCTACGAGCAGTACTTC
CASSYELGGAVYEQYF
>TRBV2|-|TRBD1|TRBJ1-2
TGTGCCAGCAGTCCGACAGGGGGCGGCTATGGCTACACCTTC
CASSPTGGGYGYTF
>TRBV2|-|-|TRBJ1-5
TGTGCCAGCAGTGAAGCGTCCGGGTTCCGGCCCCAGCATTTT
CASSEASGFRPQHF
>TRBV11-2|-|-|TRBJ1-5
TGTGCCAGCAGCTTAGAGGGCGGGGTTCTGGGTCAGCCCCAGCATTTT
CASSLEGGVLGQPQHF
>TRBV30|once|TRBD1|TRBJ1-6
TGTGCCTGGAGTGTACGGGGACAGGCCTTCGTGGGGACCCTCCACTTT
CAWSVRGQAFVGTLHF
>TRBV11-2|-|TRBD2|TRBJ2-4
TGTGCCAGCAGCTTCGAGCGGGGGGGCAGGGGCAAAAACATTCAGTACTTC
CASSFERGGRGKNIQYF
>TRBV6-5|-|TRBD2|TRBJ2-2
TGTGCCAGCAGAGCGGGGGGGAGCACCGGGGAGCTGTTTTTT
CASRAGGSTGELFF
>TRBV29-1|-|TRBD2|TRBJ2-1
TGCAGCGTTGCGGCTAGCGGGAGGGCCGATCTAGGGATCTTC
CSVAASGRADLGIF
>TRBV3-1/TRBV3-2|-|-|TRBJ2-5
TGTGCCAGCAGTCCTAGTCAGGAGACCCAGTACTTC
CASSPSQETQYF
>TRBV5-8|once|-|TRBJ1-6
TGTGCCAGCAGCCTACGTTGGGCAGGAGGTTCACCCCTCCACTTT
CASSLRWAGGSPLHF
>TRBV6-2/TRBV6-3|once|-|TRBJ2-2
TGTGCCAGCAGTTACTCGACAGTCCCCGGGGAGCTGTTTTTT
CASSYSTVPGELFF
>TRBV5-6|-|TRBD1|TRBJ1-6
TGTGCCAGCAGCCGGACAGGGGGTAATTCACCCCTCCACTTT
CASSRTGGNSPLHF
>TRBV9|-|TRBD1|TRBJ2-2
TGTGCCAGCAGCAAGGGACAGGGAGGAACCGGGGAGCTGTTTTTT
CASSKGQGGTGELFF
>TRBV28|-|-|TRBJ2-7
TGTGCCAGCAGTTTGGGGGGTACGAGTTGGGAGCAGTACTTC
CASSLGGTSWEQYF
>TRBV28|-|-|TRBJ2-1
TGTGCCAGCAGTCTAGCCTTGGGCAATGAGCAGTTCTTC
CASSLALGNEQFF
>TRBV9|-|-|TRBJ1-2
TGTGCCAGCAGCGAGACCAACCTTCGGGGGGGGAACTATGGCTACACCTTC
CASSETNLRGGNYGYTF
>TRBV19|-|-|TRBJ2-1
TGTGCCAGTACCCCAGGGGGACTAGTGGTATCCTACAATGAGCAGTTCTTC
CASTPGGLVVSYNEQFF
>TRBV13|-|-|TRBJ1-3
TGTGCCAGCAGCTTAGCTGGGGGCCTCTCTGGAAACACCATATATTTT
CASSLAGGLSGNTIYF
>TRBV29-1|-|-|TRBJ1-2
TGCAGCGTTGCCGGACAATCAGCTAACTATGGCTACACCTTC
CSVAGQSANYGYTF
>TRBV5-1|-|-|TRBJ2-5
TGCGCCAGCAGCTTGGGTTCGGCAGACAGGGAGACCCAGTACTTC
CASSLGSADRETQYF
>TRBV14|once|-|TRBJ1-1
TGTGCCAGCAGCCAAGATCTAATTCGGGTGACCACTGAAGCTTTCTTT
CASSQDLIRVTTEAFF
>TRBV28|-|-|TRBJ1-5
TGTGCCAGCAGTTTATTTGACAGGAACAATCAGCCCCAGCATTTT
CASSLFDRNNQPQHF
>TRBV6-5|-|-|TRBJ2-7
TGTGCCAGCAGTTACTCGTGGCAGGGGGGTTCCTACGAGCAGTACTTC
CASSYSWQGGSYEQYF
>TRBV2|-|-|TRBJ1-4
TGTGCCAGCAGTGAAATAACAACTAATGAAAAACTGTTTTTT
CASSEITTNEKLFF
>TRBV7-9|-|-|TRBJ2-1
TGTGCCAGCAGCTTAGTTGGCGGGGCCTACAATGAGCAGTTCTTC
CASSLVGGAYNEQFF
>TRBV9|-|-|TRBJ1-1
TGTGCCAGCAGCGTAGAGGGGCGGGGTGGCACTGAAGCTTTCTTT
CASSVEGRGGTEAFF
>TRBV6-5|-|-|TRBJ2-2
TGTGCCAGCAGTTATAGTGTCGCGAACACCGGGGAGCTGTTTTTT
CASSYSVANTGELFF
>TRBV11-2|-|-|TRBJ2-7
TGTGCCAGCAGTCGGACAGTGGATTTTTTCTTCGAGCAGTACTTC
CASSRTVDFFFEQYF
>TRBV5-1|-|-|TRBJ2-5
TGCGCCAGCAGTCTTTCTGGGGGGATGGAGACCCAGTACTTC
CASSLSGGMETQYF
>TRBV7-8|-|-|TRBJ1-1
TGTGCCAGCAGCCCGCCGACAGAGAACACTGAAGCTTTCTTT
CASSPPTENTEAFF
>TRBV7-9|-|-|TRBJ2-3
TGTGCCAGCAGCTTAGTGGCCACCACAGATACGCAGTATTTT
CASSLVATTDTQYF
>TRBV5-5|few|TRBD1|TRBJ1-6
TGTGCCAGCAGCTTGGACGGCCAGGGGGATTCACCCCTCCACTTT
CASSLDGQGDSPLHF
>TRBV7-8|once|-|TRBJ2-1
TGTGCCAGCAGCTTTAGGCGGGACGGCCAAATGAGATACAATGAGCAGTTCTTC
CASSFRRDGQMRYNEQFF
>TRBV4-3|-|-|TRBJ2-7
TGCGCCAGCAGCCAAGGAACCACTAGCTCCTACGAGCAGTACTTC
CASSQGTTSSYEQYF
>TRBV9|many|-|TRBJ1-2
TGTGCCAGCAGCGTAGCTGGCGGGGAGAGTGGCTACACCTTC
CASSVAGGESGYTF
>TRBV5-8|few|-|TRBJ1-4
TGTGCCAGCAGCCCAGGGACTTTTCTCAACTCGGGAACTAATGAAAAACTGTTTTTT
CASSPGTFLNSGTNEKLFF
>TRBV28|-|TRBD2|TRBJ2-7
TGTGCCAGCAGTTTCGGGGGGGACGAGCAGTACTTC
CASSFGGDEQYF
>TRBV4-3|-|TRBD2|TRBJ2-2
TGCGCCAGCAGCCAAGGGTACGCGGGAGCGACCGGGGAGCTGTTTTTT
CASSQGYAGATGELFF
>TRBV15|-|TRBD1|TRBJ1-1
TGTGCCACCAGGACAGGGACGAGCACTGAAGCTTTCTTT
CATRTGTSTEAFF
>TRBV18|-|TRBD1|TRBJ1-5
TGTGCCAGCTCCCTCGACAGGGGCGGGAAGCCCCAGCATTTT
CASSLDRGGKPQHF
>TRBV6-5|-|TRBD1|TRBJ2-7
TGTGCCAGCAGTCCCAACAGGGGGCGGGAGCAGTACTTC
CASSPNRGREQYF
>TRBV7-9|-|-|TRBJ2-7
TGTGCCAGCAGCCGTGACACGGGGTACGAGCAGTACTTC
CASSRDTGYEQYF
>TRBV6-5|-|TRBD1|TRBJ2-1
TGTGCCAGCAACAACAGGGGGCGGAATGAGCAGTTCTTC
CASNNRGRNEQFF
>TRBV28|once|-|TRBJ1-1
TGTGCCAGCAGTTTATGGGGGGGGAGCACTGAAGCTTTCTTT
CASSLWGGSTEAFF
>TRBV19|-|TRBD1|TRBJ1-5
TGTGCCAGTAGTATGGGCCGACAGGGAGGTCAGCCCCAGCATTTT
CASSMGRQGGQPQHF
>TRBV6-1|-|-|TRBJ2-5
TGTGCCAGCAGTGAAGGGCAGTATCAAGAGACCCAGTACTTC
CASSEGQYQETQYF
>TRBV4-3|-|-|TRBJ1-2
TGCGCCAGCAGCCAAGACGAGGGGGGGCGAGGGGGCTACACCTTC
CASSQDEGGRGGYTF